One and the same sample provided the 23 T cell receptor beta chains below, sequenced in a study of siplizumab effects on memory and regulatory T cells. The method was immunoSEQ multiplex PCR; TCRdb's version includes in-frame clones alone and lacks a portion of them. The sample shows nearly 85,000 clones, 85% to 95% of them seen only once. Sequencing was carried out using CD8+ T cells sorted from blood. Receptors originate from a human donor in good health.

The chain recombines TRBV9 with TRBJ2-1; a possible D gene is TRBD1 (7 bases). Germline assignment: CDR1 SGDLS and CDR2 YYNGEE. Trimming took 0 bases from V and 1 from J, leaving 14 bases between them. The CDR3 sequence is 17 residues long. CDR3 DNA sequence: TGTGCCAGCAGCGTAGCTCCCGCAGGGGGGTCCTACAATGAGCAGTTCTTC. Protein product: CASSVAPAGGSYNEQFF.

The rearrangement uses TRBV4-1 and TRBJ2-1; 9 bases line up with TRBD2. CDR1 is MGHRA, CDR2 YSYEKL, per germline. The CDR3 has 17 residues. After removal of 3 bases from V and 8 bases from J, the junction contained 14 bases not matched to a gene. CDR3 sequence (DNA): TGCGCCAGCAGCCATCCCCCGTTTGGGACTAGCCTTGATGAGCAGTTCTTC. Residues: CASSHPPFGTSLDEQFF.

The chain has TRBV28 and TRBJ2-7; TRBD1 agrees at 7 bases. CDR3 length: 15 amino acids. The trim removed 4 bases at V and 2 bases at J, leaving 8 bases unmatched. Germline V gene sequence: CDR1 MDHEN, CDR2 SYDVKM. CDR3 sequence: CASSSVRQGAYEQYF. CDR3 coding DNA: TGTGCCAGCAGTTCGGTTCGACAGGGAGCCTACGAGCAGTACTTC.

The J gene is TRBJ2-1, the V gene TRBV2; a possible D gene is TRBD2 (5 bases). The V end was cut by 8 bases, the J end by 8 bases, with 19 bases between. This CDR3 spans 14 amino acids. Germline V lookup: CDR1 SNHLY, CDR2 FYNNEI. Here the CDR3 DNA reads TGTGCCAGCTCGGGATTTCCTCAGAGCTATGAGCAGTTCTTC. Its protein product is CASSGFPQSYEQFF. Variable domain in full (rest from reference TRBV2 and TRBJ2-1): EPEVTQTPSHQVTQMGQEVILRCVPISNHLYFYWYRQILGQKVEFLVSFYNNEISEKSEIFDDQFSVERPDGSNFTLKIRSTKLEDSAMYFCASSGFPQSYEQFFGPGTRLTVL.

The genes are TRBV15 and TRBJ2-7; D ambiguous. The ends were cut back, 1 base at V and 0 bases at J, with 7 bases in the middle. CDR3 length: 14 amino acids. CDR1 and CDR2 from the germline V gene are LNHNV and YYDKDF (reference sequence). CDR3 loop: CATSRGRSSYEQYF. CDR3 nucleotide sequence: TGTGCCACCAGCAGAGGTAGGAGCTCCTACGAGCAGTACTTC. The full variable domain, with the rest looked up from reference TRBV15 and TRBJ2-7, is DAMVIQNPRYQVTQFGKPVTLSCSQTLNHNVMYWYQQKSSQAPKLLFHYYDKDFNNEADTPDNFQSRRPNTSFCFLDIRSPGLGDTAMYLCATSRGRSSYEQYFGPGTRLTVT.

The V call is TRBV28, the J call TRBJ2-7, with 14 nucleotides matching TRBD2. Germline values: CDR1 MDHEN, CDR2 SYDVKM. V gave up 6 bases and J gave up 3 bases; unmatched junction bases: 4. CDR3 size: 15 residues. This chain's CDR3 is CASRMTSGRVYEQYF. CDR3 coding DNA: TGTGCCAGCAGAATGACTAGCGGGAGGGTCTACGAGCAGTACTTC.

This chain connects TRBV9 to TRBJ2-7; D tentatively reads TRBD1 or TRBD2 (6 bases each). Germline V gene sequence: CDR1 SGDLS, CDR2 YYNGEE. This CDR3 has 14 residues. Trimming cost V 0 bases and J 2 bases, with 9 bases left between them. The CDR3 nucleotides read TGTGCCAGCAGCGTAGAGGGGGGACCCTACGAGCAGTACTTC. Translation: CASSVEGGPYEQYF. Based on the CDR3 plus reference TRBV9 and TRBJ2-7, the full variable domain is DSGVTQTPKHLITATGQRVTLRCSPRSGDLSVYWYQQSLDQGLQFLIQYYNGEERAKGNILERFSAQQFPDLHSELNLSSLELGDSALYFCASSVEGGPYEQYFGPGTRLTVT.

The V gene is TRBV4-1, the J gene TRBJ1-3; D may be TRBD1 (6 bases). The CDR3 contains 20 residues. The germline CDR1 and CDR2 sequences are MGHRA and YSYEKL. V lost 1 base and J lost 0, with 22 bases in between. CDR3 in DNA: TGCGCCAGCAGCCAAGTTCCGTCAGGGGAAACGTTTAGCTCTGGAAACACCATATATTTT. It is translated as CASSQVPSGETFSSGNTIYF.

The chain carries TRBV25-1 and TRBJ2-5; weak D call: TRBD2 (5 bases). The CDR3 loop spans 15 amino acids. Deletions cut 3 bases from V and 4 bases from J, with 15 bases between. Germline values: CDR1 MGHDK, CDR2 SYGVNS. The CDR3 here is CASSDIYAAGETQYF. The CDR3 DNA reads as TGTGCCAGCAGTGATATCTATGCCGCGGGAGAGACCCAGTACTTC.

The chain combines TRBV4-1 with TRBJ2-1; the D is unclear. There are 13 residues in the CDR3. From germline, CDR1 is MGHRA and CDR2 YSYEKL. The ends were cut back, 6 bases at V and 10 bases at J, with 16 bases in the middle. CDR3: CASRRDSTFEQFF. The CDR3 nucleotides read TGCGCCAGCAGGCGAGACTCCACTTTCGAGCAGTTCTTC.

This chain uses TRBV11-2 with TRBJ2-7; 10 bases fit TRBD2. Germline CDR1 reads SGHAT; CDR2 reads FQNNGV. The CDR3 has 16 residues. V lost 3 bases and J lost 3; bases outside the gene matches: 8. The CDR3 DNA sequence: TGTGCCAGCAGCTTTTTGTCTAGCGGGGGTAACTACGAGCAGTACTTC. Its protein product is CASSFLSSGGNYEQYF.

This clone was counted a single time. In DNA, the CDR3 is TGTGCCAGTAGTCCCCTAAGGTCCACAGATACGCAGTATTTT. Protein sequence: CASSPLRSTDTQYF. The V call is TRBV19, the J call TRBJ2-3, with D uncertain. CDR3 length: 14 residues. V lost 5 bases, J lost 2 bases, and 11 bases lay in between. Germline V gene sequence: CDR1 LNHDA, CDR2 SQIVND (reference sequence).

This clone appeared a few times. The CDR3 sequence is CASSAYPGQTYEQYF. CDR3 sequence (DNA): TGTGCCAGCAGCGCATATCCGGGACAGACCTACGAGCAGTACTTC. The rearrangement joins TRBV9 to TRBJ2-7; 7 bases align to TRBD1. CDR1 is SGDLS, CDR2 YYNGEE, per germline. With V trimmed by 3 bases and J by 2 bases, 8 bases remained unmatched. CDR3 length: 15 residues.

Regarding this clone: At the DNA level, this CDR3 is encoded by other sequences in the same sample as well. The chain links TRBV5-6 to TRBJ2-7; maybe TRBD1 (6 bases). The CDR3 has 14 residues. Germline V gene lookup returns CDR1 SGHDT and CDR2 YYEEEE. The V and J ends lost 0 bases and 1 base respectively, with 8 bases between them. DNA for the CDR3: TGTGCCAGCAGCTTGGGAGGGGGTTCCTACGAGCAGTACTTC. Encoded protein: CASSLGGGSYEQYF.

The gene calls are TRBV5-6 and TRBJ2-5; D gene unclear. This CDR3 has 14 amino acids. CDR1 SGHDT and CDR2 YYEEEE come from the germline V gene. V was pared by 4 bases and J by 0 bases, with 10 bases between. The CDR3 spells CASSPWSYQETQYF. DNA for the CDR3: TGTGCCAGCAGCCCCTGGTCGTACCAAGAGACCCAGTACTTC.

The chain uses TRBV11-2 and TRBJ1-2; D is perhaps TRBD1 (5 bases). This CDR3 has 19 amino acids. Trimming stripped 0 bases from V and 1 base from J, with 21 bases between. The germline gives CDR1 SGHAT, CDR2 FQNNGV. CDR3 coding DNA: TGTGCCAGCAGCTTAGATGTTATTAGGGGAGAAGATTATAACTATGGCTACACCTTC. It translates to CASSLDVIRGEDYNYGYTF. Drawing the rest from reference TRBV11-2 and TRBJ1-2, the complete variable domain is EAGVAQSPRYKIIEKRQSVAFWCNPISGHATLYWYQQILGQGPKLLIQFQNNGVVDDSQLPKDRFSAERLKGVDSTLKIQPAKLEDSAVYLCASSLDVIRGEDYNYGYTFGSGTRLTVV.

This chain links TRBV29-1 with TRBJ2-7, with 8 bases fitting TRBD1. After removal of 2 bases from V and 3 bases from J, the junction contained 3 bases not matched to a gene. Germline-derived CDR1 and CDR2 are SQVTM and ANQGSEA. This CDR3 region has 13 residues. This chain's CDR3 is CSVETGGSYEQYF. The CDR3 DNA reads as TGCAGCGTTGAAACAGGGGGTAGCTACGAGCAGTACTTC.

This chain connects TRBV5-4 to TRBJ2-5; 11 nucleotides match TRBD2. The CDR3 is 16 amino acids. The germline CDR1 and CDR2 sequences are SGHNT and YYREEE (reference sequence). V trimming: 0 bases; J trimming: 5 bases; junction bases outside the gene matches: 6. The CDR3 here is CASSLAASGRRETQYF. As DNA, the CDR3 is TGTGCCAGCAGCTTGGCAGCTAGCGGGAGGCGGGAGACCCAGTACTTC.

The CDR3: CASSLGVSEQFF. The DNA for the CDR3 is TGTGCCAGCAGCTTAGGAGTTAGTGAGCAGTTCTTC. V usage is TRBV7-8 and J usage is TRBJ2-1; D gene ambiguous. The CDR3 consists of 12 residues. Per the germline V gene, CDR1 is SGHVS and CDR2 is FQNEAQ. V lost 1 base, J lost 9 bases, and 7 bases lay in between.

To note about this clone: Mismatch with germline at one junction end may stem from a read error. The rearrangement uses TRBV6-5 and TRBJ1-1; D is uncertain. CDR3 length equals 12 residues. Germline V gene data show CDR1 as MNHEY and CDR2 as SVGAGI. CDR3 sequence (DNA): TGTGCCAGCACCCCGCCTTGTCACCCGCCTCCGTTT. This encodes CASTPPCHPPPF.

The table lists this clone with a few counts. The rearrangement joins TRBV6-4 to TRBJ2-2; 12 positions match TRBD2. J was trimmed by 3 bases and V by 4 bases; bases with no gene match: 0. The germline gives CDR1 MRHNA, CDR2 SNTAGT. The CDR3 totals 15 residues. The CDR3 spells CASSGTSGDTGELFF. CDR3 nucleotides: TGTGCCAGCAGTGGGACTAGCGGGGACACCGGGGAGCTGTTTTTT.

The CDR3 region is CASKASASSSYNEQFF. CDR3 in DNA: TGTGCCAGCAAAGCTAGCGCTTCAAGCTCCTACAATGAGCAGTTCTTC. The rearrangement uses TRBV28 and TRBJ2-1; D might be TRBD2 (6 bases). V lost 7 bases and J 0 bases, leaving 16 bases between the germline ends. The CDR3 extends over 16 amino acids. Germline V CDR1 and CDR2: MDHEN, SYDVKM.

The chain employs TRBV27 and TRBJ1-2, with D perhaps TRBD1 (5 bases). This CDR3 is built from 14 residues. CDR1 and CDR2 from the germline V gene are MNHEY and SMNVEV (reference sequence). V was cut by 4 bases and J by 2 bases, with 11 bases left in between. The CDR3 reads CASSSNRLNYGYTF. The CDR3 DNA is TGTGCCAGCAGTTCAAACAGGCTGAACTATGGCTACACCTTC.